This entry lists 25 T cell receptor beta chains sequenced from one sample in a study of PD-L1 blockade in urothelial cancer. TCRdb's table, derived via immunoSEQ multiplex PCR, lists solely in-frame clones and lacks some. The table includes about 55,000 clones, 60% to 80% detected once. Specimen: PBMCs, collected around atezolizumab (anti-PD-L1) treatment. These receptors originate from a man between 65 and 85 years old with urothelial cancer.

The genes are TRBV7-2 and TRBJ2-1; 8 bases line up with TRBD2. V shed 5 bases and J 5 bases; nucleotides not matched to a gene: 8. This CDR3 is 15 amino acids long. CDR1 is SGHTA, CDR2 FQGNSA, per germline. The CDR3: CASSRDSGNDNEQFF. The DNA of the CDR3 is TGTGCCAGCAGCCGAGATAGCGGGAATGACAATGAGCAGTTCTTC.

In this sample, this clone turned up once. The chain joins TRBV6-6 to TRBJ2-1, with TRBD2 as a possible D gene (6 bases). There are 14 residues in the CDR3. The V gene's germline CDR1 is MNHNY and CDR2 SVGAGI (reference sequence). V shed 2 bases and J shed 4 bases, with 9 bases lying between them. The DNA of the CDR3 is TGTGCCAGCAGTTACGTGGGACTTTACAATGAGCAGTTCTTC. Amino acid sequence: CASSYVGLYNEQFF.

The genes are TRBV4-3 and TRBJ2-2; D gene unclear. Trimming cost V 4 bases and J 0 bases, with 9 bases left between them. The CDR3 totals 15 residues. Germline CDR1 LGHNA, CDR2 YSLEER. The DNA for the CDR3 is TGCGCCAGCAGCCGTCAGATCGCGAACACCGGGGAGCTGTTTTTT. It is translated as CASSRQIANTGELFF.

The rearrangement links TRBV10-3 to TRBJ1-5; D possibly corresponds to TRBD1 (6 bases). Trimming removed 0 bases at V and 5 bases at J, with 11 bases between. The CDR3 is made up of 15 amino acids. CDR1 and CDR2 (germline): ENHRY, SYGVKD. The CDR3 sequence: CAISESSRGDQPQHF. The DNA for the CDR3 is TGTGCCATCAGTGAGTCGAGCAGGGGTGATCAGCCCCAGCATTTT.

This clone has just a few counts. The CDR3 sequence: CASSQDLTGANTGELFF. The CDR3 DNA reads as TGTGCCAGCAGCCAAGACCTGACAGGGGCTAACACCGGGGAGCTGTTTTTT. V is TRBV14 and J is TRBJ2-2; 8 bases fit TRBD1. CDR3 length equals 17 residues. V was pared by 0 bases and J by 2 bases, with 5 bases of the junction left unmatched. CDR1 is SGHDN, CDR2 FVKESK, per germline. The whole variable domain, remainder taken from reference TRBV14 and TRBJ2-2, is EAGVTQFPSHSVIEKGQTVTLRCDPISGHDNLYWYRRVMGKEIKFLLHFVKESKQDESGMPNNRFLAERTGGTYSTLKVQPAELEDSGVYFCASSQDLTGANTGELFFGEGSRLTVL.

V is TRBV6-5 and J is TRBJ1-2, with TRBD1 as a possible D gene (5 bases). The V end was cut by 6 bases, the J end by 4 bases, with 12 bases between. The germline V gene has CDR1 MNHEY and CDR2 SVGAGI. This CDR3 comprises 13 residues. This CDR3 is CASSFDSRYGYTF. The CDR3 nucleotides are TGTGCCAGCAGCTTTGACAGCCGCTATGGCTACACCTTC.

The rearrangement joins TRBV7-8 to TRBJ1-1; no clear D gene. This CDR3 is built from 14 residues. The germline gives CDR1 SGHVS, CDR2 FQNEAQ. The germline V and J ends were trimmed by 1 base and 1 base, with 7 bases remaining between them. The CDR3 loop is CASSLVSGNTEAFF. As DNA, the CDR3 is TGTGCCAGCAGCTTAGTTAGTGGGAACACTGAAGCTTTCTTT.

The chain carries TRBV4-3 and TRBJ2-3, with D possibly being TRBD2 (6 bases). V was clipped by 0 bases and J by 4 bases, with 11 bases between them. The CDR3 is made up of 15 amino acids. Germline V lookup: CDR1 LGHNA, CDR2 YSLEER. The CDR3 DNA reads as TGCGCCAGCAGCCAAGATGTAGGGGACTCAGATACGCAGTATTTT. Protein product: CASSQDVGDSDTQYF.

J is TRBJ1-3 and V is TRBV4-3; D ambiguous. This CDR3 contains 16 residues. In germline, CDR1 is LGHNA, CDR2 YSLEER. V was trimmed by 4 bases and J by 0 bases, leaving 13 bases between them. CDR3 nucleotides: TGCGCCAGCAGCCGGGTACTGACTTTCTCTGGAAACACCATATATTTT. Protein product: CASSRVLTFSGNTIYF.

The CDR3 bases are TGTGCCAGCAGCGCAACCGGGACAGGGGGCCGTGGGGAGCAGTACTTC. It codes for CASSATGTGGRGEQYF. This rearrangement joins TRBV5-8 to TRBJ2-7, with 12 bases identical to TRBD1. CDR1 SGHTS and CDR2 YDEGEE come from the germline V gene. J gave up 7 bases and V 4 bases, and 12 bases lay outside the gene matches. The CDR3 has 16 residues.

This clone was counted once. The chain employs TRBV5-1 and TRBJ2-5, with TRBD1 matching over 9 bases. V lost 4 bases and J lost 0; bases outside the gene matches: 13. This CDR3 has 18 amino acids. Germline loops: CDR1 SGHRS, CDR2 YFSETQ. In DNA, the CDR3 is TGCGCCAGCAGCATCCTGAGCCTAAGGACAGGGGACCAAGAGACCCAGTACTTC. Protein sequence: CASSILSLRTGDQETQYF.

The chain uses TRBV18 and TRBJ2-3, with D possibly being TRBD2 (5 bases). Germline CDR1 KGHSH, CDR2 LQKENI. The CDR3 runs 12 residues. V was clipped by 1 base and J by 8 bases, with 7 bases between them. Here the CDR3 reads CASSPQLGTQYF. CDR3 nucleotides: TGTGCCAGCTCACCACAACTAGGTACGCAGTATTTT. Combining the CDR3 with reference TRBV18 and TRBJ2-3 gives the whole variable domain NAGVMQNPRHLVRRRGQEARLRCSPMKGHSHVYWYRQLPEEGLKFMVYLQKENIIDESGMPKERFSAEFPKEGPSILRIQQVVRGDSAAYFCASSPQLGTQYFGPGTRLTVL.

V and J are TRBV12-5 and TRBJ2-4; the D gene is possibly TRBD2 (6 bases). This CDR3 has 15 amino acids. Germline V CDR1 and CDR2: LGHNT, FRNRAP. Between the trimmed V and J ends, which lost 1 base and 9 bases, there was a span of 16 bases. The CDR3 reads CASGLGGGRLAIQYF. DNA of the CDR3: TGTGCTAGTGGTTTGGGGGGAGGCCGCCTCGCCATTCAGTACTTC.

J is TRBJ2-6 and V is TRBV29-1; 11 bases align to TRBD1. The CDR3 runs to 15 residues. V lost 6 bases, J lost 1 base, and 2 bases stayed unmatched. Per the germline V gene, CDR1 is SQVTM and CDR2 is ANQGSEA. The CDR3 DNA reads TGCAGCGTCCGGGACAGGGGGTCTGGGGCCAACGTCCTGACTTTC. It codes for CSVRDRGSGANVLTF.

Only a few counts were recorded for this clone. This sequence joins TRBV5-1 and TRBJ2-1; TRBD1 might be the D (6 bases). Germline CDR1 reads SGHRS; CDR2 reads YFSETQ. The CDR3 has 14 amino acids. V shed 3 bases and J shed 6 bases, with 13 bases lying between them. In nucleotides, the CDR3 is TGCGCCAGCAGCTGGGGGCTCCCCGGCAATGAGCAGTTCTTC. It specifies CASSWGLPGNEQFF.

In this sample, this clone turned up once. The rearrangement joins TRBV7-9 to TRBJ2-5, with 10 nucleotides matching TRBD2. CDR3 length: 19 amino acids. CDR1 and CDR2 (germline): SEHNR, FQNEAQ (reference sequence). Trimming at V came to 2 bases and at J to 0 bases, leaving 12 bases not matched to a gene. CDR3 DNA sequence: TGTGCCAGCAGCTTACTAGCGGGAGACCTCCAAGGGTACCAAGAGACCCAGTACTTC. Translation gives CASSLLAGDLQGYQETQYF.

Written as DNA, the CDR3 is TGTGCCAGCAGCTCCGGACAGGGCGGGGTAGAGACCCAGTACTTC. It specifies CASSSGQGGVETQYF. The chain couples TRBV11-3 to TRBJ2-5, with 8 bases lining up with TRBD1. V shed 4 bases, J shed 4 bases, and the junction held 8 bases outside the gene matches. Germline assignment: CDR1 SGHNT and CDR2 YENEEA. This CDR3 comprises 15 residues.

The chain uses TRBV9 and TRBJ2-1, with 11 bases aligning to TRBD2. Germline CDR1 SGDLS, CDR2 YYNGEE. V was pared by 3 bases and J by 9 bases, with 8 bases of the junction left unmatched. The CDR3 has 15 residues. CDR3 amino acids: CASSATSGSPGEQFF. CDR3 in DNA: TGTGCCAGCAGCGCAACTAGCGGGAGTCCCGGTGAGCAGTTCTTC.

The chain carries TRBV15 and TRBJ1-5, with D possibly matching TRBD1 (6 bases). The CDR3 has 16 amino acids. The V gene's germline CDR1 is LNHNV and CDR2 YYDKDF (reference sequence). V gave up 1 base and J gave up 3 bases, with 13 bases separating them. The CDR3 DNA reads as TGTGCCACCAGCAGAGTTGATACAGGGAACAATCAGCCCCAGCATTTT. This gives the protein CATSRVDTGNNQPQHF.

Only a few counts were recorded for this clone. CDR3 in DNA: TGTGCCACCACGGTGCCGGGGACAGATACGCAGTATTTT. It translates to CATTVPGTDTQYF. This sequence joins TRBV6-5 and TRBJ2-3; tentatively, D is TRBD2 (5 bases). The CDR3 sequence is 13 residues long. V lost 10 bases, J lost 3 bases, and 14 bases lay in between. CDR1 is MNHEY and CDR2 is SVGAGI in the germline V gene.

J is TRBJ1-1 and V is TRBV11-2; D is ambiguous. This CDR3 spans 15 amino acids. CDR1 and CDR2 from the germline V gene are SGHAT and FQNNGV. V was cut by 0 bases and J by 4 bases, with 12 bases left in between. Written as DNA, the CDR3 is TGTGCCAGCAGCTTAGATCGAGTGGAGGGCACTGAAGCTTTCTTT. It specifies CASSLDRVEGTEAFF.

The gene calls are TRBV19 and TRBJ1-1; the match to TRBD1 covers 7 bases. The CDR3 totals 17 residues. The V gene end was trimmed by 4 bases and the J gene end by 2 bases; junction bases not matched to a gene: 13. Germline CDR1 reads LNHDA; CDR2 reads SQIVND (reference sequence). Here the CDR3 reads CASSKLHEGARNTEAFF. The CDR3 DNA is TGTGCCAGTAGTAAGTTGCATGAGGGGGCGCGAAACACTGAAGCTTTCTTT.

V usage is TRBV19 and J usage is TRBJ1-1; 8 bases line up with TRBD1. Germline V gene sequence: CDR1 LNHDA, CDR2 SQIVND (reference sequence). The CDR3 is 15 residues long. Trimming at V came to 7 bases and at J to 4 bases, leaving 11 bases not matched to a gene. CDR3 DNA: TGTGCCAGTACCTTAGGGGCCACAGGGGGCACTGAAGCTTTCTTT. This gives the protein CASTLGATGGTEAFF.

The chain recombines TRBV11-3 with TRBJ1-1; no definite D call. Trimming left V 5 bases short and J 2 bases short, with 6 bases between. CDR3 length: 12 residues. The germline V gene encodes CDR1 SGHNT and CDR2 YENEEA. The CDR3 protein is CASSERNTEAFF. The CDR3, as DNA: TGTGCCAGCAGCGAGAGAAACACTGAAGCTTTCTTT.

V and J are TRBV6-5 and TRBJ1-1, with D unresolved. This CDR3 has 14 amino acids. The germline V gene has CDR1 MNHEY and CDR2 SVGAGI. V lost 0 bases and J 1 base, leaving 6 bases between the germline ends. The CDR3 protein is CASSYSRENTEAFF. The CDR3 bases are TGTGCCAGCAGTTACTCGAGGGAGAACACTGAAGCTTTCTTT.